The next 18 T cell receptor beta chains were all read from a single sample in a study of radiation and T cells in renal cell carcinoma. Produced via immunoSEQ multiplex PCR; TCRdb's table is partial and in-frame only. This sample yields over 120,000 clones, of which approximately 90% are seen a single time; around 12% belongs to the top ten. As to time point: baseline pretreatment blood. The sample's treatment: 15 Gy SBRT to primary tumor, nephrectomy 4 weeks later. The material sequenced was blood, taken from a patient whose treatment included radiotherapy and nephrectomy. The receptors derive from a woman between 50 and 59 years old with renal cell carcinoma.

The chain carries TRBV5-1 and TRBJ1-3, with no clear D. The CDR3 consists of 14 residues. The V gene's germline CDR1 is SGHRS and CDR2 YFSETQ. V gave up 4 bases and J gave up 0 bases, with 8 bases separating them. The CDR3 spells CASSEQSSGNTIYF. The CDR3 DNA follows: TGCGCCAGCAGCGAACAGAGCTCTGGAAACACCATATATTTT.

The chain links TRBV5-4 to TRBJ2-1; 10 nucleotides line up with TRBD1. Germline V gives CDR1 SGHNT, CDR2 YYREEE (reference sequence). J gave up 8 bases and V 0 bases, and 11 bases lay outside the gene matches. The CDR3 has 17 amino acids. CDR3 in DNA: TGTGCCAGCAGCTTGGGCCGGACTGGGACAGGGGCGGATGAGCAGTTCTTC. This encodes CASSLGRTGTGADEQFF.

The chain couples TRBV27 to TRBJ2-7; D ambiguous. V was shortened by 1 base and J by 0 bases, with 10 bases between the two germline ends. Germline CDR1 and CDR2: MNHEY and SMNVEV (reference sequence). The CDR3 sequence is 15 residues long. DNA for the CDR3: TGTGCCAGCAGTTTATTCGACGGCACCTCCTACGAGCAGTACTTC. Amino acid sequence: CASSLFDGTSYEQYF.

The chain recombines TRBV4-2 with TRBJ1-2; D is unclear. This CDR3 spans 15 amino acids. In germline, CDR1 is LGHNA, CDR2 YNFKEQ. The V end was cut by 0 bases, the J end by 7 bases, with 15 bases between. The CDR3, as DNA: TGTGCCAGCAGCCAAGATGTCGGGGAGGCTTCTGGCTACACCTTC. It yields the protein CASSQDVGEASGYTF.

In regard to this clone: Other DNA variants within this sample encode the same CDR3. The V and J genes are TRBV6-4 and TRBJ2-3, with TRBD2 identical over 11 bases. The CDR3 spans 15 residues. Losses at the gene ends were 3 bases for V and 3 bases for J; bases not matched to a gene: 2. Germline V lookup: CDR1 MRHNA, CDR2 SNTAGT. The CDR3 protein is CASSETSGGTDTQYF. The CDR3 DNA is TGTGCCAGCAGTGAAACTAGCGGGGGTACAGATACGCAGTATTTT.

This clone turned up a few times. The chain employs TRBV4-3 and TRBJ1-1; possibly TRBD1 for D (6 bases). CDR1 is LGHNA and CDR2 is YSLEER in the germline V gene. Trimming shortened V by 4 bases and J by 3 bases, and 15 bases separated the two germline ends. This CDR3 spans 15 amino acids. CDR3 amino acids: CASSLQGRPDTEAFF. In nucleotides, the CDR3 is TGCGCCAGCAGCCTCCAGGGGAGGCCCGACACTGAAGCTTTCTTT.

J is TRBJ1-4 and V is TRBV7-9; tentatively, D is TRBD1 (6 bases). Trimming shortened V by 5 bases and J by 7 bases, and 11 bases separated the two germline ends. CDR3 length equals 13 residues. Germline V gene data show CDR1 as SEHNR and CDR2 as FQNEAQ (reference sequence). The CDR3, as DNA: TGTGCCAGCAGCCGGGACATCCCTGAAAAACTGTTTTTT. It is translated as CASSRDIPEKLFF.

The chain links TRBV6-6 to TRBJ1-6, with D perhaps TRBD1 (5 bases). V was pared by 7 bases and J by 3 bases, with 16 bases between. Germline-derived CDR1 and CDR2 are MNHNY and SVGAGI (reference sequence). The length of the CDR3 is 16 residues. Here the CDR3 DNA reads TGTGCCAGCACTCGTAGGTCGGGGGACTATAATTCACCCCTCCACTTT. Its translation: CASTRRSGDYNSPLHF.

The chain employs TRBV7-2 and TRBJ2-1; tentatively, D is TRBD2 (5 bases). This CDR3 is 16 amino acids long. CDR1 SGHTA and CDR2 FQGNSA come from the germline V gene. Trimming pared 5 bases from V and 3 bases from J, leaving 17 bases between. CDR3 loop: CASSQWTPQIYNEQFF. Written as DNA, the CDR3 is TGTGCCAGCAGCCAATGGACTCCACAAATCTACAATGAGCAGTTCTTC.

This clone was observed a handful of times. CDR3 amino acids: CASSLAKGSDEKLFF. The CDR3 nucleotides are TGCGCCAGCAGCTTGGCCAAGGGTTCCGATGAAAAACTGTTTTTT. The J gene is TRBJ1-4, the V gene TRBV5-1, with unresolved D. The CDR3 consists of 15 residues. In germline, CDR1 is SGHRS, CDR2 YFSETQ. The V and J ends lost 0 bases and 6 bases respectively, with 12 bases between them.

The table lists this clone with a few counts. The chain combines TRBV19 with TRBJ1-1; D is unresolved. Trimming stripped 10 bases from V and 1 base from J, with 10 bases between. Germline V gene data show CDR1 as LNHDA and CDR2 as SQIVND (reference sequence). The CDR3 extends over 12 amino acids. CDR3 sequence: CATARGNTEAFF. The CDR3 bases are TGTGCCACCGCCCGGGGGAACACTGAAGCTTTCTTT. Looking up the rest from reference TRBV19 and TRBJ1-1 gives the full variable domain: DGGITQSPKYLFRKEGQNVTLSCEQNLNHDAMYWYRQDPGQGLRLIYYSQIVNDFQKGDIAEGYSVSREKKESFPLTVTSAQKNPTAFYLCATARGNTEAFFGQGTRLTVV.

This chain uses TRBV7-8 with TRBJ1-3; TRBD1 might be the D (5 bases). Germline CDR1 SGHVS, CDR2 FQNEAQ. The CDR3 contains 16 residues. The V and J ends lost 6 bases and 0 bases respectively, with 15 bases between them. DNA for the CDR3: TGTGCCAGCAGTCTCTTAGGGGTTCCCTCTGGAAACACCATATATTTT. Protein: CASSLLGVPSGNTIYF.

CDR3 loop: CASSWTGGSDGYTF. The CDR3 DNA reads TGTGCCAGCAGTTGGACAGGGGGCTCGGATGGCTACACCTTC. V and J are TRBV6-5 and TRBJ1-2, with 11 positions matching TRBD1. The germline CDR1 and CDR2 sequences are MNHEY and SVGAGI. The V and J ends lost 4 bases and 6 bases, in that order; junction bases with no gene match: 4. The CDR3 extends over 14 amino acids.

J is TRBJ2-1 and V is TRBV4-3, with 8 bases that match TRBD2. Germline V lookup: CDR1 LGHNA, CDR2 YSLEER. V gave up 5 bases and J gave up 7 bases; unmatched junction bases: 10. The CDR3 contains 15 residues. CDR3 region: CASSYGGAGVNEQFF. The CDR3 nucleotides are TGCGCCAGCAGCTACGGGGGGGCCGGGGTGAATGAGCAGTTCTTC.

The V call is TRBV9, the J call TRBJ1-1; D is unresolved. Germline-derived CDR1 and CDR2 are SGDLS and YYNGEE. V lost 0 bases and J lost 4, with 7 bases in between. The CDR3 spans 13 residues. The CDR3 bases are TGTGCCAGCAGCGTAGTTTCCTTCACTGAAGCTTTCTTT. The encoded protein is CASSVVSFTEAFF. Supplemented by reference TRBV9 and TRBJ1-1, the full variable domain reads DSGVTQTPKHLITATGQRVTLRCSPRSGDLSVYWYQQSLDQGLQFLIQYYNGEERAKGNILERFSAQQFPDLHSELNLSSLELGDSALYFCASSVVSFTEAFFGQGTRLTVV.

J is TRBJ1-4 and V is TRBV7-2; 11 bases line up with TRBD1. The CDR3 has 15 residues. After removal of 5 bases from V and 5 bases from J, the junction contained 4 bases not matched to a gene. In germline, CDR1 is SGHTA, CDR2 FQGNSA. The DNA of the CDR3 is TGTGCCAGCAGCCTGGGGACAGGGGGGAATGAAAAACTGTTTTTT. As protein: CASSLGTGGNEKLFF.

This chain links TRBV13 with TRBJ2-1, with D unclear. V lost 1 base to trimming and J lost 4 bases, with 11 bases between them. Germline assignment: CDR1 PRHDT and CDR2 FYEKMQ (reference sequence). This CDR3 has 15 residues. CDR3 coding DNA: TGTGCCAGCAGCTTAGACGCGGCCTCATACAATGAGCAGTTCTTC. This encodes CASSLDAASYNEQFF.

The chain employs TRBV19 and TRBJ1-4, with a weak D call TRBD1 (5 bases). V shed 9 bases and J shed 4 bases, with 15 bases lying between them. The CDR3 spans 14 residues. From germline, CDR1 is LNHDA and CDR2 SQIVND (reference sequence). This chain's CDR3 is CASTPGRNNEKLFF. CDR3 coding DNA: TGTGCCAGCACACCGGGACGGAATAATGAAAAACTGTTTTTT.